The rows below give T cell receptor beta chains drawn from one sample of a study of blood T cell repertoires in COVID-19. Here immunoSEQ multiplex PCR was the method, and the copy in TCRdb shows in-frame clones only, minus some. The sample consists of approximately 350,000 clones, roughly four fifths of them appearing once. The sequenced sample consisted of PBMCs or T cells enriched from blood (not recorded which). The receptor source for this set is a woman between 45 and 65 years old who had recovered from COVID-19. The CDR3 runs from the conserved cysteine through the conserved F or W. The D gene is left open where the match is weak. Where a row states a size, it is once, few, many or the class of an expanded clone; other rows omit it.

TRBJ1-6 NA TRBV9 NA CASSTESWENSPLHF TGTGCCAGCAGCACAGAATCCTGGGAGAATTCACCCCTCCACTTT
TRBJ1-1 few TRBV19 NA CASRPTDRWTEAFF TGTGCCAGTAGGCCGACAGACCGTTGGACTGAAGCTTTCTTT
TRBJ1-1 NA TRBV30 NA CAWSPLYTEAFF TGTGCCTGGAGTCCTTTATACACTGAAGCTTTCTTT
TRBJ2-3 once TRBV19 TRBD1 CASSIVVTGGPFRDTQYF TGTGCCAGTAGTATAGTCGTGACAGGGGGCCCTTTCCGGGATACGCAGTATTTT
TRBJ2-1 NA TRBV6-5 TRBD1 CASSYTYRQGANEQFF TGTGCCAGCAGTTATACGTACCGACAGGGGGCGAATGAGCAGTTCTTC
TRBJ1-1 NA TRBV6-1 TRBD1 CASSEPAAGGTEAFF TGTGCCAGCAGTGAACCCGCCGCAGGGGGGACTGAAGCTTTCTTT
TRBJ2-1 many TRBV5-1 NA CASSFGGSSYNEQFF TGCGCCAGCAGCTTCGGAGGGAGTTCGTACAATGAGCAGTTCTTC
TRBJ2-7 few TRBV7-8 NA CASSLAVGGVEQYF TGTGCCAGCAGCTTAGCTGTAGGAGGGGTAGAGCAGTACTTC
TRBJ2-1 NA TRBV13 NA CASSPKAGLPDSSYNEQFF TGTGCCAGCAGCCCCAAGGCGGGACTGCCTGATAGCTCCTACAATGAGCAGTTCTTC
TRBJ1-2 NA TRBV6-8 TRBD1 CASSQTGDGGYTF TGTGCCAGCAGCCAAACAGGGGATGGTGGCTACACCTTC
TRBJ1-5 once TRBV27 NA CASSLVLSNQPQHF TGTGCCAGCAGTTTAGTCTTGAGCAATCAGCCCCAGCATTTT
TRBJ2-3 NA TRBV11-1 TRBD2 CASSWVAGREAQYF TGTGCCAGCAGCTGGGTAGCGGGGCGGGAAGCGCAGTATTTT
TRBJ2-7 NA TRBV5-8 NA CASSIHPGLQHPEYF TGTGCCAGCAGCATTCATCCGGGACTTCAGCATCCGGAGTACTTC
TRBJ2-1 NA TRBV5-5 NA CASSLYLSSYNEQFF TGTGCCAGCAGCTTATATCTAAGCTCCTACAATGAGCAGTTCTTC
TRBJ1-1 NA TRBV7-9 NA CASSPQGMMRPEAFF TGTGCCAGCAGCCCTCAGGGGATGATGAGGCCTGAAGCTTTCTTT
TRBJ1-2 NA TRBV4-2 NA CASSQGGGRAAYGYTF TGTGCCAGCAGCCAAGGTGGAGGCCGCGCGGCCTATGGCTACACCTTC
TRBJ2-3 few TRBV6-6 NA CASSSRGYTDTQYF TGTGCCAGCAGTTCCCGGGGGTACACAGATACGCAGTATTTT
TRBJ1-2 few TRBV30 NA CAWSGEQRPNYGYTF TGTGCCTGGAGTGGTGAACAGAGACCTAACTATGGCTACACCTTC
TRBJ2-3 NA TRBV3-1/TRBV3-2 TRBD2 CASSDTSGGATDTQYF TGTGCCAGCAGCGATACTAGCGGGGGGGCCACAGATACGCAGTATTTT
TRBJ1-1 NA TRBV11-3 TRBD1 CASSPRGQGRLIEAFF TGTGCCAGCAGCCCTAGGGGACAGGGTCGTTTGATTGAAGCTTTCTTT
TRBJ1-2 NA TRBV5-1 NA CASSLAQTNYGYTF TGCGCCAGCAGCTTGGCACAGACTAACTATGGCTACACCTTC
TRBJ2-2 once TRBV25-1 NA CASSEYAASLNGELFF TGTGCCAGCAGTGAATATGCGGCCAGCCTTAACGGGGAGCTGTTTTTT
TRBJ2-1 NA TRBV11-1 NA CASSLGFPGYDEQFF TGTGCCAGCAGCTTGGGTTTCCCGGGGTATGATGAGCAGTTCTTC
TRBJ1-5 NA TRBV6-6 TRBD1 CASRAPGQGPHQPQHF TGTGCCAGCAGAGCCCCGGGACAGGGGCCCCATCAGCCCCAGCATTTT
TRBJ2-3 NA TRBV6-5 NA CASSPRLSTDTQYF TGTGCCAGCAGCCCCCGACTGAGCACAGATACGCAGTATTTT
TRBJ2-2 NA TRBV11-3 NA CASSLDSGSGELFF TGTGCCAGCAGCTTAGACTCTGGTAGCGGGGAGCTGTTTTTT
TRBJ1-3 few TRBV30 TRBD1 CAWSVPRTGNRGYSGNTIYF TGTGCCTGGAGTGTACCTCGGACAGGGAACCGCGGTTACTCTGGAAACACCATATATTTT
TRBJ1-1 NA TRBV7-2 NA CASSFQGTNTEAFF TGTGCCAGCAGCTTCCAGGGGACGAACACTGAAGCTTTCTTT
TRBJ2-3 NA TRBV5-1 TRBD2 CASSTSGTSGTDTQYF TGCGCCAGCAGCACTTCCGGGACTAGCGGCACAGATACGCAGTATTTT
TRBJ1-2 NA TRBV7-2 NA CASSLEQGLGGYTF TGTGCCAGCAGCTTAGAGCAGGGGCTGGGGGGCTACACCTTC
TRBJ2-1 once TRBV7-2 TRBD1 CASSTDRGLYNEQFF TGTGCCAGCAGCACGGACAGGGGGCTCTACAATGAGCAGTTCTTC
TRBJ2-7 NA TRBV3-1/TRBV3-2 TRBD2 CASSQLSSGYEQYF TGTGCCAGCAGCCAACTTTCTAGCGGATACGAGCAGTACTTC
TRBJ1-2 NA TRBV5-4 NA CASSSDGSNYGYTF TGTGCCAGCAGCTCAGACGGGTCTAACTATGGCTACACCTTC
TRBJ1-6 NA TRBV9 TRBD1 CASSAGTGFSPLHF TGTGCCAGCAGCGCCGGGACAGGGTTCTCACCCCTCCACTTT
TRBJ2-7 NA TRBV6-5 NA CASSYTGDKGYEQYF TGTGCCAGCAGTTACACCGGGGACAAAGGCTACGAGCAGTACTTC
TRBJ1-1 NA TRBV19 TRBD1 CASSTPTGGGIRAFF TGTGCCAGTAGTACTCCCACAGGGGGGGGGATCCGAGCTTTCTTT
TRBJ2-2 NA TRBV13 TRBD2 CASSPRLASTGELFF TGTGCCAGCAGCCCACGACTAGCGAGCACCGGGGAGCTGTTTTTT
TRBJ2-7 NA TRBV3-1/TRBV3-2 TRBD1 CASSPRQGLSYEQYF TGTGCCAGCAGTCCTCGACAGGGGCTCTCCTACGAGCAGTACTTC
TRBJ1-2 NA TRBV25-1 NA CASSAQSNYGYTF TGTGCCAGCAGCGCACAGTCAAACTATGGCTACACCTTC
TRBJ2-7 NA TRBV9 NA CASSAGTEGLREQYF TGTGCCAGCAGCGCTGGGACAGAGGGACTCCGCGAGCAGTACTTC
TRBJ2-7 NA TRBV15 TRBD2 CATSRDRGLAGAGRYF TGTGCCACCAGCAGAGATAGGGGACTAGCGGGAGCCGGGCGATACTTC
TRBJ1-2 NA TRBV27 TRBD1 CASSSNYQGVGMNYGYTF TGTGCCAGCAGTTCGAACTACCAGGGGGTGGGGATGAACTATGGCTACACCTTC
TRBJ1-3 many TRBV7-8 TRBD1 CASSFRTGAFDTIYF TGTGCCAGCAGCTTTCGGACAGGAGCTTTTGACACCATATATTTT
TRBJ2-4 once TRBV5-6 NA CASSLGSAGSIQYF TGTGCCAGCAGCTTGGGGTCGGCGGGGAGCATTCAGTACTTC
TRBJ2-1 NA TRBV19 TRBD2 CASRTRGSSYNEQFF TGTGCCAGTAGGACGCGGGGGAGCTCCTACAATGAGCAGTTCTTC
TRBJ1-3 once TRBV6-5 NA CASSSPGGSGNTIYF TGTGCCAGCAGTTCTCCCGGGGGCTCTGGAAACACCATATATTTT
TRBJ1-2 NA TRBV6-5 NA CASSYSGQYGYTF TGTGCCAGCAGTTACTCCGGACAGTATGGCTACACCTTC
TRBJ2-1 NA TRBV30 TRBD2 CAWSATSGSLNEQFF TGTGCCTGGAGTGCCACTAGCGGGAGTCTCAATGAGCAGTTCTTC
TRBJ2-7 NA TRBV11-3 NA CASSLVQGSYEQYF TGTGCCAGCAGCTTAGTGCAGGGATCCTACGAGCAGTACTTC
TRBJ2-1 NA TRBV14 TRBD2 CASSQGLAGGLGEQFF TGTGCCAGCAGCCAAGGCCTAGCGGGGGGCCTGGGGGAGCAGTTCTTC
TRBJ1-2 NA TRBV4-2 TRBD1 CASSQTLQGSNYGYTF TGTGCCAGCAGCCAAACTTTACAGGGGTCTAACTATGGCTACACCTTC
TRBJ1-5 NA TRBV19 NA CASRTDRFDQPQHF TGTGCCAGTAGAACGGACAGATTTGATCAGCCCCAGCATTTT
TRBJ2-7 NA TRBV5-6 TRBD2 CASSLGGLPMGEQYF TGTGCCAGCAGCTTGGGGGGACTACCCATGGGGGAGCAGTACTTC
TRBJ1-2 NA TRBV6-6 NA CASSYPRQSNYGYTF TGTGCCAGCAGTTACCCGCGACAGTCCAACTATGGCTACACCTTC